Each of the 18 T cell receptor beta chains below was sequenced from the same sample in a study of prognosis after radiotherapy for stage I lung cancer (dated by TCRdb to the early 2020s). This sample was sequenced with an Illumina HiSeq 3000. Two rounds of multiplex PCR were used to amplify the TCR beta CDR3 region from genomic DNA. The first PCR round used primers specific to each TRBV and TRBJ gene, with sequences filed in Chinese patent CN105087789A. TCRdb took the public reads, trimmed them with fastp at Q25, ran MiXCR for clone calling and kept in-frame beta chains. A single entry per CDR3 protein holds the most common genes and DNA from its merged rows. The sample data list 10,000 to 15,000 distinct CDR3 sequences, and 40% to 55% of these were observed just once. The ten largest clonotypes hold roughly two fifths of the sample. The source material was PBMCs, sampled before or after stereotactic body radiation therapy (not recorded which). These receptors originate from a donor aged 50 or older with non-small cell lung cancer.

Many counts were recorded for this clonotype. The rearrangement uses TRBV19 and TRBJ2-3; TRBD1 agrees at 8 bases. Trimming at V came to 0 bases and at J to 2 bases, leaving 10 bases not matched to a gene. The CDR3 is 18 residues long. Per germline, CDR1 LNHDA and CDR2 SQIVND (reference sequence). The CDR3 region has the DNA TGTGCCAGTAGTATAGACCCTCGACAGGGGAGAGTCACAGATACGCAGTATTTT. Translating gives CASSIDPRQGRVTDTQYF.

J is TRBJ2-1 and V is TRBV12-3 or TRBV12-4, with D possibly TRBD2 on 5 matching bases. V dropped 5 bases and J dropped 5 bases, with 16 bases sitting between them. CDR3 length: 15 residues. DNA of the CDR3: TGTGCCAGCAGTCTCGCGTGGGGAGCGCACAATGAGCAGTTCTTC. Encoded protein: CASSLAWGAHNEQFF.

This clonotype was seen a single time. J is TRBJ2-7 and V is TRBV28; 10 bases are shared with TRBD2. Unmatched junction bases numbered 2, after V lost 4 bases and J lost 2 bases. The CDR3 is 14 residues long. The V gene's germline CDR1 is MDHEN and CDR2 SYDVKM. The CDR3 reads CASSSGLAAYEQYF. Here the CDR3 DNA reads TGTGCCAGCAGTTCAGGACTAGCGGCCTACGAGCAGTACTTC. The full variable domain, its missing parts supplied by reference TRBV28 and TRBJ2-7, is DVKVTQSSRYLVKRTGEKVFLECVQDMDHENMFWYRQDPGLGLRLIYFSYDVKMKEKGDIPEGYSVSREKKERFSLILESASTNQTSMYLCASSSGLAAYEQYFGPGTRLTVT.

A single count supports this clonotype. CDR3 sequence: CASSGRDGAGANVLTF. The CDR3 DNA reads as TGTGCCAGCAGCGGACGAGACGGGGCCGGGGCCAACGTCCTGACTTTC. The chain is built from TRBV7-8 and TRBJ2-6; D tentatively reads TRBD1 or TRBD2 (5 bases each). With 5 bases removed from V and 4 bases from J, the gap between germline ends came to 15 bases. The CDR3 loop spans 16 amino acids. Germline V lookup: CDR1 SGHVS, CDR2 FQNEAQ.

This clonotype was detected ten times or more. The rearrangement links TRBV7-8 to TRBJ2-1; the match to TRBD2 covers 10 bases. From germline, CDR1 is SGHVS and CDR2 FQNEAQ. V was clipped by 1 base and J by 14 bases; unmatched bases: 8. CDR3 length equals 14 residues. The CDR3 loop is CASSLVTSGNPEFF. The CDR3 region has the DNA TGTGCCAGCAGCTTAGTCACTAGCGGGAACCCAGAGTTCTTC.

This chain joins TRBV6-1 and TRBJ2-2, with TRBD2 matching 12 bases. This CDR3 is built from 15 residues. J lost 4 bases, V lost 7 bases, and 4 bases had no gene match. CDR1 MNHNS and CDR2 SASEGT come from the germline V gene. CDR3 nucleotide sequence: TGTGCCAGCATGATGGGACTAGCGGGCACCGGGGAGCTGTTTTTT. This encodes CASMMGLAGTGELFF.

This chain connects TRBV7-6 to TRBJ1-5, with 8 bases that match TRBD1. This CDR3 is built from 14 residues. J was trimmed by 4 bases and V by 7 bases; bases with no gene match: 6. In germline, CDR1 is SGHVS, CDR2 FNYEAQ. As DNA, the CDR3 is TGTGCCAGCATCCAAACAGGGGGTAATCAGCCCCAGCATTTT. It encodes CASIQTGGNQPQHF.

The chain carries TRBV7-3 and TRBJ2-1; weak D call: TRBD2 (5 bases). The CDR3 is 15 residues long. Between the trimmed V and J ends, which lost 3 bases and 0 bases, there was a span of 9 bases. The germline V gene encodes CDR1 SGHTA and CDR2 FQGTGA. CDR3 in amino acids: CASSFNSDSYNEQFF. The CDR3 DNA reads as TGTGCCAGCAGCTTTAATAGCGACTCCTACAATGAGCAGTTCTTC.

The chain links TRBV3-1 to TRBJ2-1; D ambiguous. CDR1 is LGHDT and CDR2 is YNNKEL in the germline V gene (reference sequence). Deletions cut 4 bases from V and 10 bases from J, with 11 bases between. CDR3 length: 12 residues. Written as DNA, the CDR3 is TGTGCCAGCAGCCTCGGGTCCGGGGAGCAGTTCTTC. Translated: CASSLGSGEQFF.

Here the CDR3 DNA reads TGCAGTGCTCTTACTAGCGGGAGACGGCAGACCCAGTACTTC. Its translation: CSALTSGRRQTQYF. The chain joins TRBV20-1 to TRBJ2-5; 11 nucleotides agree with TRBD2. In germline, CDR1 is DFQATT, CDR2 SNEGSKA (reference sequence). V lost 5 bases to trimming and J lost 6 bases; unmatched junction nucleotides: 8. There are 14 residues in the CDR3.

The J gene is TRBJ2-3, the V gene TRBV28; D call uncertain. This CDR3 has 12 residues. V lost 3 bases and J 4 bases, leaving 5 bases between the germline ends. Germline CDR1 and CDR2: MDHEN and SYDVKM. The CDR3 region has the DNA TGTGCCAGCAGTTTGTTGCCAGATACGCAGTATTTT. Its protein product is CASSLLPDTQYF.

This clonotype was picked up many times. The chain has TRBV6-1 and TRBJ2-3; D is unclear. Per germline, CDR1 MNHNS and CDR2 SASEGT. The CDR3 contains 14 residues. The V end was cut by 4 bases, the J end by 2 bases, with 10 bases between. CDR3 bases: TGTGCCAGCAGTGCGACCGCTACCACAGATACGCAGTATTTT. Protein: CASSATATTDTQYF.

In its sample, this clonotype was seen a few times. The chain uses TRBV6-1 and TRBJ1-3; no clear D gene. The ends were cut back, 6 bases at V and 0 bases at J, with 9 bases in the middle. CDR3 length: 14 amino acids. The germline V gene encodes CDR1 MNHNS and CDR2 SASEGT. In DNA, the CDR3 is TGTGCCAGCAGAACTCTATTCTCTGGAAACACCATATATTTT. Its protein is CASRTLFSGNTIYF.

This clonotype has ten or more counts. The chain recombines TRBV7-2 with TRBJ2-2, with a tentative D call TRBD2 (5 bases). CDR3 size: 14 residues. Trimming stripped 3 bases from V and 1 base from J, with 6 bases between. Germline V gives CDR1 SGHTA, CDR2 FQGNSA. CDR3 region: CASSLRVNTGELFF. The CDR3 DNA is TGTGCCAGCAGCTTGCGGGTGAACACCGGGGAGCTGTTTTTT.

The chain links TRBV7-9 to TRBJ2-5; no definite D call. Germline V gives CDR1 SEHNR, CDR2 FQNEAQ (reference sequence). V lost 3 bases, J lost 4 bases, and 12 bases lay in between. The CDR3 has 14 residues. The CDR3 DNA reads TGTGCCAGCAGCTTCAGTGGGAATCCAGAGACCCAGTACTTC. This codes for CASSFSGNPETQYF.

This rearrangement joins TRBV24-1 to TRBJ2-7; D is uncertain. The CDR3 sequence is 11 residues long. The germline V gene has CDR1 KGHDR and CDR2 SFDVKD. V lost 2 bases, J lost 4 bases, and 2 bases lay in between. The CDR3: CATSDSYEQYF. CDR3 sequence (DNA): TGTGCCACCAGTGATTCATACGAGCAGTACTTC.

V is TRBV5-5 and J is TRBJ2-7, with D possibly TRBD1 on 5 matching bases. Germline CDR1 and CDR2: SGHKS and YYEKEE (reference sequence). This CDR3 comprises 16 residues. V was shortened by 1 base and J by 0 bases, with 14 bases between the two germline ends. In DNA form, the CDR3 reads TGTGCCAGCAGCTTGTTCCTCCGGACAACCTCCTACGAGCAGTACTTC. Translated: CASSLFLRTTSYEQYF. The full variable domain, completed using reference TRBV5-5 and TRBJ2-7, is DAGVTQSPTHLIKTRGQQVTLRCSPISGHKSVSWYQQVLGQGPQFIFQYYEKEERGRGNFPDRFSARQFPNYSSELNVNALLLGDSALYLCASSLFLRTTSYEQYFGPGTRLTVT.

Details on this clonotype: A read error may be the cause here, since a much bigger clone is one base away. This chain joins TRBV6-1 and TRBJ1-5; a weak D match, TRBD1 (5 bases). The germline V gene has CDR1 MNHNS and CDR2 SASEGT. This CDR3 spans 13 amino acids. CDR3 loop: CAGGCGEGQPQHF. CDR3 in DNA: TGTGCGGGGGGGTGTGGGGAGGGTCAGCCCCAGCATTTT.